This T cell receptor beta chain was profiled in a study of regulatory T cells in long-lasting Graves disease. Study context: Duration of antithyroid drug therapy among newly diagnosed Graves' patients was under 3 months.

Study-level points and caveats: Persistent Graves' cases showed lower TCR diversity than newly diagnosed cases.

Trimming took 4 bases from V and 0 from J, leaving 25 bases between them. Germline V CDR1 and CDR2: WSHSY, SAAADI. This CDR3 has 20 amino acids. The authors built TCR beta libraries using iRepertoire HTBI primers and Arm-PCR of CDR3 regions. One entry per CDR3 protein, called by TCRdb with MiXCR from the multiplex PCR reads. The sample lists 400,000 to 500,000 distinct CDR3 sequences; about 15% were seen once. Regarding time point: newly diagnosed GD, antithyroid drugs for less than 3 months. With RNA extracted from PBMCs as input, the TCR library was made. Points on this clonotype: Its antigen remains unknown.

In addition, the sample was reused for a study of T cells in Graves' hyperthyroidism and ophthalmopathy. That work adds: It was uncontrolled infection, other autoimmune disease, pregnancy or lactation that excluded patients. The HTBI primer set served for first-round RT-PCR of the TCR CDR3.

The rearrangement joins TRBV10-2 to TRBJ2-4; tentative D call: TRBD1 (5 bases). Sequenced here: peripheral blood mononuclear cells (PBMCs), sampled at new diagnosis, from a patient treated with antithyroid drugs. This TCR was sampled from a woman aged 40 to 55 with Graves disease. CDR3 region: CASSGNRGARSLGAKNIQYF. CDR3 nucleotide sequence: TGCGCCAGCAGTGGTAATCGTGGGGCCCGATCGCTCGGAGCCAAAAACATTCAGTACTTC.